Listed below are T cell receptor beta chains from one sample, sequenced in a study of vaccination and CD4 T cells after COVID-19. TCRdb ran MiXCR on the PCR reads and lists one entry per CDR3 protein. Of about 19,000 distinct CDR3 sequences in the sample, over 25% were seen once. Which antigens these TCRs recognize remains unknown. Specimen: cultured CD4+ T cells from blood. The receptors shown here come from a human donor with COVID-19. The conserved cysteine and the conserved F or W are not part of the CDR3 here.

cdr3_aa	v_call	j_call
SASGTGLNYGYT	TRBV20-1	TRBJ1-2
ASTSGLALYQETQY	TRBV6-2/TRBV6-3	TRBJ2-5
ASSPLARTDTQY	TRBV18	TRBJ2-3
SAEKRRASGVSNEQF	TRBV20-1	TRBJ2-1
ASSFLGDGNSYEQY	TRBV7-9	TRBJ2-7
ASSLGASGTGELF	TRBV4-2	TRBJ2-2
ASTRDRSNTGELF	TRBV5-1	TRBJ2-2
SAEGSPGELF	TRBV20-1	TRBJ2-2
ASEGVGTEAF	TRBV12-3/TRBV12-4	TRBJ1-1
ASSEKPGAAYGYT	TRBV6-4	TRBJ1-2
ATSRETGYGYT	TRBV15	TRBJ1-2
ASSVSGGARNTQY	TRBV11-2	TRBJ2-3
SAQARAVNSYEQY	TRBV20-1	TRBJ2-7
ASRELSGTEQF	TRBV27	TRBJ2-1
ASSHSGGPNYGYT	TRBV19	TRBJ1-2
ASSEGQPSYEQY	TRBV2	TRBJ2-7
ASRTQGPGGANVLT	TRBV7-8	TRBJ2-6
ASRGTTNTGELF	TRBV2	TRBJ2-2
ASTGLNSEAF	TRBV23-1	TRBJ1-1
ASSWGLAEQY	TRBV11-3	TRBJ2-7
ASSTTTGRYGYT	TRBV6-1	TRBJ1-2
AWTTGWGQPQH	TRBV30	TRBJ1-5
ASSFSARGGRDEQF	TRBV28	TRBJ2-1
SARAGHTVNTEAF	TRBV20-1	TRBJ1-1
ASSLSGSQETQY	TRBV7-6	TRBJ2-5
SARDGLAGKETQY	TRBV20-1	TRBJ2-5
ASSERRTGYEKLF	TRBV25-1	TRBJ1-4
ASSITGGTGANVLT	TRBV11-1	TRBJ2-6
ASSQALISGNTIY	TRBV4-1	TRBJ1-3
ASSKAAKGSYEQY	TRBV6-1	TRBJ2-7
ASSLRPYTDTQY	TRBV7-2	TRBJ2-3
AWMAFGNTIY	TRBV30	TRBJ1-3
ASTPTGGLYGYT	TRBV28	TRBJ1-2
ASSLDNRGPHYGYT	TRBV7-2	TRBJ1-2
ATSNERASGAPTGTQY	TRBV24-1	TRBJ2-5
ASSEGAGPGETQY	TRBV9	TRBJ2-5
SAPKGSQTGELF	TRBV20-1	TRBJ2-2